This T cell receptor (beta chain) comes out of a study of shared clonotypes between healthy human individuals (dated by TCRdb to 2019 to 2021). Some background on the complete study: The cohort included a few men and a couple of women between 18 and 49 years of age. For each donor, three plates each were used for CD4 naive and CD4 memory, two plates were used for CD8 naive, and one plate was used for CD8 memory. The study deeply sequenced blood TCR repertoires of five healthy adults to estimate repertoire size and the extent of clonotype sharing between individuals. To increase sequencing depth and limit assay-specific biases, different laboratories used diverse techniques to prepare libraries and sequence TCR repertoires. Per donor, leukapheresis produced somewhere between about 0.94 and 9.5 billion PBMCs.

TCR CDR3 regions were amplified from genomic DNA by multiplex PCR using the deep immunoSEQ assay. Extracted genomic DNA from each cell subset was spread evenly across all wells of several immunoSEQ 96-well plates, with each plate serving as a replicate. For sorted subsets, each replicate PCR was loaded with 200 ng genomic DNA, equivalent to about 30,000 T cell genomes. The purified libraries were quantified using a Qubit 3.0 fluorometer, sized with a Bioanalyzer 2100, and then quantified again using the KAPA Library Quantification kit. Each immunoSEQ 96-well plate was sequenced on its own single-read 150-cycle Illumina NextSeq 550 flow cell. In the source study's methods: Because only junctional sequences without quality scores were contained in the immunoSEQ output, filtering matching that applied to full-length reads could not be performed. To assign V/J genes and CDR3, sequences were annotated against IMGT germline references using PyIR, a Python wrapper for IgBLAST v1.9. Reads were filtered out if the reads had weak V/J assignments (E-value above 1e-6), no CDR3, stop codons, out-of-frame junctions, or ambiguous translated residues. V3J clonotypes were defined by identical inferred V gene, J gene, and CDR3 amino acid sequence. Percentage overlap between repertoires was computed as shared unique clonotypes divided by the size of the smaller repertoire. Richness of each repertoire was evaluated using RTK rarefaction, the Chao1 estimator, and Recon v2.1 estimates of unobserved clonotypes. OLGA was used to compute generation probabilities for all TCRbeta clonotypes that the gDNA method yielded from a few donors. TCRdb obtained this table from immuneACCESS and retained in-frame rearrangements with V and J assigned. These tables miss some clones; where compared with another copy, unresolved V genes account for less than half of the shortfall, and the remainder is unexplained. For V, J and clone size, that table is used; D and trimming come from the DNA. The sample data list a few million clones, and approximately 95% of these were observed just once. Clones ranked in the top ten supply about 0.37% of the sample.

Note on this clone: It has no known antigen specificity. No much larger clone exists at a distance of one base, and base qualities are not known.

Inclusive of the bounding cysteine and phenylalanine, the CDR3 is 15 residues long. The DNA shown is the 45-base CDR3, in frame from base 1. For this chain, trimming is 1 base at the V end and 5 bases at the J end, and the number of junction bases without a gene match is 6. Taken from the germline V gene, the CDR1 and CDR2 loops are SGDLS and YYNGEE. On the study overall, not on this receptor specifically: Pairwise subsampling led to the expectation that sequencing depth would affect the degree of clonotype sharing among donors. Larger estimated clonotype richness was generally found for naive subsets than for memory subsets. Sampling was restricted to blood, and TCR repertoires in tissue are likely to differ from TCR repertoires in blood. Incomplete sequencing was indicated by rarefaction of sorted-subset datasets, despite the large sequencing depth. Higher generation probabilities were observed for clonotypes shared by all four sorted-subset donors than for non-shared clonotypes. When several donors were compared, the shared fraction of clonotypes was about 5.4% for naive CD4, about 4% for naive CD8, 2% to 2.5% for memory CD4, and approximately 0.4% for memory CD8. Because the study included a small number of donors, the genetic and exposure-history diversity represented was limited.

Healthy HIV-negative adults with no recently reported acute infections or vaccinations were included as donors. Every donor was a Caucasian adult living in Nashville, Tennessee, USA. CD4+ T cells were enriched by magnetic negative selection, after which naive cells were positively selected on CD45RA and the negative fraction was taken as the memory subset. Blood was collected by leukapheresis, and PBMCs were isolated by Ficoll-Histopaque density gradient centrifugation and then cryopreserved in liquid nitrogen vapor phase. Purity and quantity of every magnetically sorted T cell population were checked by analytical flow cytometry. Genomic DNA was isolated from every sorted fraction and measured by UV absorbance on a Nanodrop 2000c.

Sequencing was performed on naive CD4+ T cells from PBMCs. The cell subset or site label, as the study defines it: CD45RA+ positively selected. The rearranged chain carries TRBV9 and TRBJ2-1; 7 of the junction bases match TRBD1. The TCR sequence derives from a man aged 18 to 30 in good health. Some clones in this sample may be carry-over from other donors' samples. In nucleotide form, the sequence is TGTGCCAGCAGCGTAACCGGGACAGCTAACAATGAGCAGTTCTTC. It encodes CASSVTGTANNEQFF.